A single sample is the source of the 2 T cell receptor beta chains below, sequenced in a study of blood T cell repertoires in COVID-19. TCRdb's copy holds only in-frame clones and misses some; the assay was immunoSEQ multiplex PCR. The table records about 200,000 clones, 86% of them present only once. The sequenced sample was PBMCs or T cells enriched from blood (not recorded which). Receptors originate from a middle-aged man with acute COVID-19.

The chain recombines TRBV4-1 with TRBJ1-5, with 9 bases that match TRBD1. Germline CDR1 reads MGHRA; CDR2 reads YSYEKL. Germline trimming cut 4 bases from V and 7 bases from J; bases unmatched to any gene: 11. CDR3 length equals 16 residues. CDR3: CASSPGTGTLIQPQHF. DNA for the CDR3: TGCGCCAGCAGCCCAGGGACAGGGACCCTCATCCAGCCCCAGCATTTT.

The chain carries TRBV7-9 and TRBJ2-2, with D hard to call. The germline V gene encodes CDR1 SEHNR and CDR2 FQNEAQ (reference sequence). The CDR3 is made up of 15 amino acids. V dropped 3 bases and J dropped 0 bases, with 8 bases sitting between them. Written as DNA, the CDR3 is TGTGCCAGCAGCTTCGGTAGCCCGAACACCGGGGAGCTGTTTTTT. It translates to CASSFGSPNTGELFF.